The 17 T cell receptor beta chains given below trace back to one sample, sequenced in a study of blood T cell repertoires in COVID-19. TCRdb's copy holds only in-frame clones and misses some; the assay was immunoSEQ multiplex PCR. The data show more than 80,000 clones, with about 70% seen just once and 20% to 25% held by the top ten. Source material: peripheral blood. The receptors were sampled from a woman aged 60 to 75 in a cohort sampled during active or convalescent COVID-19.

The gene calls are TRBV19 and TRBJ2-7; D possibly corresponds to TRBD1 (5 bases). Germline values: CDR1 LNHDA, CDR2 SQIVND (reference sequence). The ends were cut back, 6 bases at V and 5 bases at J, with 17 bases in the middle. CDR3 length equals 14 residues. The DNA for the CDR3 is TGTGCCAGTAGCATCAGGGAAGTGGCTGACGAGCAGTACTTC. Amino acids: CASSIREVADEQYF.

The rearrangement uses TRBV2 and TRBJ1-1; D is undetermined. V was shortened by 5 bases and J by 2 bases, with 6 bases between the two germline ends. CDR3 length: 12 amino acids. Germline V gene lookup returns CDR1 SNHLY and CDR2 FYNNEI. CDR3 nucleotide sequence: TGTGCCAGCAGTAGCGGAAACACTGAAGCTTTCTTT. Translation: CASSSGNTEAFF.

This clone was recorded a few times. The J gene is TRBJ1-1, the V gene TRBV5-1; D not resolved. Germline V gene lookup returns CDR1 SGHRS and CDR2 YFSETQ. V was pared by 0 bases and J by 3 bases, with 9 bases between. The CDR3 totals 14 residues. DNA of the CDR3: TGCGCCAGCAGCTTGGTAGACGGGTACACTGAAGCTTTCTTT. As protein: CASSLVDGYTEAFF.

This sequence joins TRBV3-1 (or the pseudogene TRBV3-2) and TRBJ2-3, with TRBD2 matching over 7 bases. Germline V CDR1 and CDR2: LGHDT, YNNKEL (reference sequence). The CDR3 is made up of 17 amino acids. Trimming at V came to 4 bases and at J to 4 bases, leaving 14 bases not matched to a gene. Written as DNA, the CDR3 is TGTGCCAGCAGCCGCAGACGACCGGGGGGAGTGGCAGATACGCAGTATTTT. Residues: CASSRRRPGGVADTQYF.

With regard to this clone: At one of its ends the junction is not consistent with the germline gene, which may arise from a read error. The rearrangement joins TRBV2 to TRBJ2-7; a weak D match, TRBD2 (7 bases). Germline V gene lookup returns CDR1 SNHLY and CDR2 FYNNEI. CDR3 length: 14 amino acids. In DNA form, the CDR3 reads TGCGCCCGCAGTGAGGGGGGGGGCGGCCACGAGCAGTACTTC. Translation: CARSEGGGGHEQYF.

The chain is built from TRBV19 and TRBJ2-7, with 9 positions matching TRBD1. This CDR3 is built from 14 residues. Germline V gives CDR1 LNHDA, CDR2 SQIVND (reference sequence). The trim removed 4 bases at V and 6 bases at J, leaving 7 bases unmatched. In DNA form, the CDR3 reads TGTGCCAGTAGTACGAACAGGGGGCGAGGCGAGCAGTACTTC. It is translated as CASSTNRGRGEQYF.

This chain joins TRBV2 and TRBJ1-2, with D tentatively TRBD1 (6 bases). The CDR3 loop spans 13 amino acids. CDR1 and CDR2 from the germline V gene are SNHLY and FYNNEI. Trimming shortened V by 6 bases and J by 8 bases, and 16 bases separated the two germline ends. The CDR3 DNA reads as TGTGCCAGCAGCGAAACAGGGTTCGTGGGCTACACCTTC. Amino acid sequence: CASSETGFVGYTF.

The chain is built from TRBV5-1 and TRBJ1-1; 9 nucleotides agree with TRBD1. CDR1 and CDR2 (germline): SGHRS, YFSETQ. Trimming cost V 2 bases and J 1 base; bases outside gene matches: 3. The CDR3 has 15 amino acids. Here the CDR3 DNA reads TGCGCCAGCAGCTTACAGGGGGCCCAGAACACTGAAGCTTTCTTT. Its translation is CASSLQGAQNTEAFF.

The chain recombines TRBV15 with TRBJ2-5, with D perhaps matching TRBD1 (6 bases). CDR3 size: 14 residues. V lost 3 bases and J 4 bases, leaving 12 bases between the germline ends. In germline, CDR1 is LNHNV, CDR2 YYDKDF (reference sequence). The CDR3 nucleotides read TGTGCCACCAGCAGGGAACAGGGAAGAGAGACCCAGTACTTC. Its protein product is CATSREQGRETQYF. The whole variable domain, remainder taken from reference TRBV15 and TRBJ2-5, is DAMVIQNPRYQVTQFGKPVTLSCSQTLNHNVMYWYQQKSSQAPKLLFHYYDKDFNNEADTPDNFQSRRPNTSFCFLDIRSPGLGDTAMYLCATSREQGRETQYFGPGTRLLVL.

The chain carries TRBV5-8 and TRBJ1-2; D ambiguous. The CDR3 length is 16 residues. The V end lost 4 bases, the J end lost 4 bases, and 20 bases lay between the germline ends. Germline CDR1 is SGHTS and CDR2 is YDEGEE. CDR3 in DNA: TGTGCCAGCAGCAAGGCGGCTGGCCCAGCCTTCTATGGCTACACCTTC. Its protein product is CASSKAAGPAFYGYTF.

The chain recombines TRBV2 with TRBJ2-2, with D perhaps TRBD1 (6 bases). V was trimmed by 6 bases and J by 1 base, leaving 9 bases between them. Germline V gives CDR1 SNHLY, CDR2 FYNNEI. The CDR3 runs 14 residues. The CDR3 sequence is CASSRGRNTGELFF. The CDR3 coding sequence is TGTGCCAGCAGCAGGGGCCGGAACACCGGGGAGCTGTTTTTT.

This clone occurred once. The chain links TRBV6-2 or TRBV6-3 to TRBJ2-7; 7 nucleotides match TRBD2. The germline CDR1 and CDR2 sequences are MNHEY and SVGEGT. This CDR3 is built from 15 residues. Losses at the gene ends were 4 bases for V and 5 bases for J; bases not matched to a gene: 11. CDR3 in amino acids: CASSSGRIGRNEQYF. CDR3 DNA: TGTGCCAGCAGTTCAGGGAGGATCGGGAGGAACGAGCAGTACTTC.

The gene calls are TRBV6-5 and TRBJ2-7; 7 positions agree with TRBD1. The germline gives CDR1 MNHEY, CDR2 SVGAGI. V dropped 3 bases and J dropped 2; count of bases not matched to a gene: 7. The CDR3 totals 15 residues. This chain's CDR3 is CASSYRDRRAYEQYF. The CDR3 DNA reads TGTGCCAGCAGTTATCGGGACAGACGAGCCTACGAGCAGTACTTC.

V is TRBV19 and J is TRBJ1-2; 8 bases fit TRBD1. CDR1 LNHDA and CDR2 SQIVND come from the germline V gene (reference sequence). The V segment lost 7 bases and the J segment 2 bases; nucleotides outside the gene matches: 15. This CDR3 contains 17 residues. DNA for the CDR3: TGTGCCAGTACCAAAGCCCTGGACAGGGCACTCAACTATGGCTACACCTTC. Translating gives CASTKALDRALNYGYTF. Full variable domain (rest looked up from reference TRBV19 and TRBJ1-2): DGGITQSPKYLFRKEGQNVTLSCEQNLNHDAMYWYRQDPGQGLRLIYYSQIVNDFQKGDIAEGYSVSREKKESFPLTVTSAQKNPTAFYLCASTKALDRALNYGYTFGSGTRLTVV.

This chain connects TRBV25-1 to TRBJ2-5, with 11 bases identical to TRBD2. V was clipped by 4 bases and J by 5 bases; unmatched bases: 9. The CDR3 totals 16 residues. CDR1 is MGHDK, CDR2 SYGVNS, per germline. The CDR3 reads CASSAFSGGAGETQYF. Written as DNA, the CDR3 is TGTGCCAGCAGTGCTTTTAGCGGGGGGGCGGGTGAGACCCAGTACTTC.

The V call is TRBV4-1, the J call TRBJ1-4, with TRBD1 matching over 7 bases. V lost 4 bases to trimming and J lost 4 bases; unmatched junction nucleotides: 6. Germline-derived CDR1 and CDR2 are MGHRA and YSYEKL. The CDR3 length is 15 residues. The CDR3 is CASSPRSGGNEKLFF. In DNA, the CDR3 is TGCGCCAGCAGCCCTAGATCAGGGGGTAATGAAAAACTGTTTTTT.

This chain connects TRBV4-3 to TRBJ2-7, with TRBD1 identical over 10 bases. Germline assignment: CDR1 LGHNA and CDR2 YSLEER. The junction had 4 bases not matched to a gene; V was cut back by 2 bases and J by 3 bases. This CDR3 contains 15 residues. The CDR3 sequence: CASSQMTGGNYEQYF. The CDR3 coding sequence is TGCGCCAGCAGCCAAATGACAGGGGGCAACTACGAGCAGTACTTC.